This TCR beta chain was sequenced during a study of OX40 agonist ivuxolimab in advanced cancers. Study as a whole: Checkpoint inhibitors had been given previously to 35% to 50% of patients.

Clones were sequenced by immunoSEQ multiplex PCR, and TCRdb holds only the in-frame ones, with some missing. The sample has over 30,000 clones, 65% to 80% seen once; the top ten hold around 10%. CDR1 is ENHRY, CDR2 SYGVKD, per germline. This CDR3 region has 16 residues. J lost 6 bases, V lost 2 bases, and 8 bases had no gene match. This receptor was identified in an adult with an advanced solid tumor such as melanoma, head and neck, liver or kidney cancer. Sequencing used CD4+ or CD8+ T cells sorted from blood, obtained in a trial of the OX40 agonist ivuxolimab. This chain joins TRBV10-3 and TRBJ2-1; 9 bases align to TRBD2. In nucleotides, the CDR3 is TGTGCCATCAGTGAGCACGGAGGCGGGGGGGCCAATGAGCAGTTCTTC. Translation: CAISEHGGGGANEQFF.